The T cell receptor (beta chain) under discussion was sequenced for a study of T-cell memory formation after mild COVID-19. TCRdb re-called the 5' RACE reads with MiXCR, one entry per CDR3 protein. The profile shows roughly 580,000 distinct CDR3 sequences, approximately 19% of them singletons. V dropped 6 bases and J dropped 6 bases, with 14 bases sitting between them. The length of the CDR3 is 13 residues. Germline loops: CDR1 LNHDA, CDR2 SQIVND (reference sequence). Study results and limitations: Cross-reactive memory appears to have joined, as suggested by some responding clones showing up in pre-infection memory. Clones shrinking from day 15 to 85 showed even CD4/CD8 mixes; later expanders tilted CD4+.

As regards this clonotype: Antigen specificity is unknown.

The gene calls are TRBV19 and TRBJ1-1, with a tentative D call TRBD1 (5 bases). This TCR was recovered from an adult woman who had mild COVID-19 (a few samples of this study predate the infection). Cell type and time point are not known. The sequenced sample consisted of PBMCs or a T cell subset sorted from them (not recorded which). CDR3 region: CASSAPGRSEAFF. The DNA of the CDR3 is TGTGCCAGTAGCGCTCCGGGACGGTCTGAAGCTTTCTTT.